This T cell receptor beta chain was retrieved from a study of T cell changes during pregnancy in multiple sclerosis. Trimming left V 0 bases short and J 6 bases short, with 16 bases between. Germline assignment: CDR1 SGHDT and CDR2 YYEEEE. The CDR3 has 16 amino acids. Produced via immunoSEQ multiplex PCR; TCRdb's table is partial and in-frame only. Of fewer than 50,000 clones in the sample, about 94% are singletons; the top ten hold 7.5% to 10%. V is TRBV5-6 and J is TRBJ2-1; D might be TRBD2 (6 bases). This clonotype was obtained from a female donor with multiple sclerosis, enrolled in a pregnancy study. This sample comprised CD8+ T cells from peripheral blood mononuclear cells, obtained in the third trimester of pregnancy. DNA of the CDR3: TGTGCCAGCAGCTTGGAGGTAGCGCGGGACTCCAATGAGCAGTTCTTC. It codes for CASSLEVARDSNEQFF.